These 6 T cell receptor beta chains came from one sample sequenced in a study of shared clonotypes between healthy human individuals. Using immunoSEQ multiplex PCR, the repertoire was profiled, and TCRdb retains in-frame clones only, with some absent. The sample yields about 110,000 clones, about 62% seen once. Sequences were obtained from memory CD8+ T cells sorted from blood. The subset denotes: CD45RO+ cells pooled with CCR7-negative TemRA cells. These receptor sequences come from a woman in her 30s in good health.

The chain recombines TRBV9 with TRBJ2-3; TRBD1 is a possible D gene (6 bases). Germline V gives CDR1 SGDLS, CDR2 YYNGEE. Trimming stripped 4 bases from V and 1 base from J, with 10 bases between. This CDR3 spans 14 amino acids. For the CDR3, the DNA is TGTGCCAGCAGCCAATCAGGGGGCACAGATACGCAGTATTTT. Its protein is CASSQSGGTDTQYF.

The chain recombines TRBV28 with TRBJ2-7, with 9 bases that match TRBD1. Trimming at V came to 6 bases and at J to 2 bases, leaving 5 bases not matched to a gene. Per germline, CDR1 MDHEN and CDR2 SYDVKM. The length of the CDR3 is 14 residues. The CDR3 DNA reads TGTGCCAGCAGGGGGGGACAGGGCCCCTACGAGCAGTACTTC. Encoded protein: CASRGGQGPYEQYF.

The chain combines TRBV28 with TRBJ2-7, with a tentative D call TRBD2 (6 bases). Trimming stripped 3 bases from V and 2 bases from J, with 14 bases between. The CDR3 spans 15 residues. The germline CDR1 and CDR2 sequences are MDHEN and SYDVKM. The CDR3 is CASSLGTPLTYEQYF. The CDR3 nucleotides are TGTGCCAGCAGTTTGGGGACTCCCTTAACCTACGAGCAGTACTTC.

Ten or more counts support this clone. J is TRBJ2-2 and V is TRBV4-2; D ambiguous. The CDR3 covers 15 residues. Germline V gene data show CDR1 as LGHNA and CDR2 as YNFKEQ. With 0 bases removed from V and 5 bases from J, the gap between germline ends came to 10 bases. CDR3 coding DNA: TGTGCCAGCAGCCAAGATTGGGCAGAAACCGGGGAGCTGTTTTTT. Its protein is CASSQDWAETGELFF.

This chain joins TRBV5-1 and TRBJ2-5; 13 bases map to TRBD2. Germline-derived CDR1 and CDR2 are SGHRS and YFSETQ. The trim removed 1 base at V and 1 base at J, leaving 10 bases unmatched. The CDR3 contains 19 residues. DNA for the CDR3: TGCGCCAGCAGCTTGAACGTCGAGACTAGCGGGAGGTCCCAAGAGACCCAGTACTTC. This sequence encodes CASSLNVETSGRSQETQYF.

This clone has a single count. This sequence joins TRBV2 and TRBJ2-7; a possible D gene is TRBD1 (6 bases). CDR3 size: 14 residues. Trimming removed 2 bases from V and 4 bases from J, with 12 bases in between. Germline CDR1 is SNHLY and CDR2 is FYNNEI. CDR3 sequence (DNA): TGTGCCAGCAGTGAAATGCGGACAGAGTACGAGCAGTACTTC. Translated, it gives CASSEMRTEYEQYF. The complete variable domain, with remaining parts taken from reference TRBV2 and TRBJ2-7, reads EPEVTQTPSHQVTQMGQEVILRCVPISNHLYFYWYRQILGQKVEFLVSFYNNEISEKSEIFDDQFSVERPDGSNFTLKIRSTKLEDSAMYFCASSEMRTEYEQYFGPGTRLTVT.